This TCR beta chain appears in the sequencing data of a study of T cells in Graves' hyperthyroidism and ophthalmopathy (dated by TCRdb to the late 2010s). Looking at the study overall: Peripheral blood samples were taken at the time of initial diagnosis, prior to any treatment. The roughly 94 discovery patients were randomly split 7:3 into training and test sets. Whether ophthalmopathy could be predicted prospectively was tested in an independent validation cohort made up of about 18 hyperthyroidism patients plus 17 patients who later progressed to ophthalmopathy. The paper describes TCR Vbeta CDR3 sequencing of 135 peripheral blood samples, made up of 43 ophthalmopathy patients, around 73 hyperthyroidism patients and roughly 17 progressor patients. Following sampling, methimazole starting at 30 mg daily was given to hyperthyroidism patients, and high-dose intravenous methylprednisolone was given to ophthalmopathy patients. To identify TCR V-J signatures that set the groups apart, the researchers used a discovery cohort of more than 95 patients, made up of roughly 45 with Graves' ophthalmopathy and around 58 with stable Graves' hyperthyroidism. In several Graves' hyperthyroidism patients, the study also compared T-cell repertoires from thyroid tissue with T-cell repertoires from blood. Overall results and qualifications from the work: Most expanded thyroid clonotypes (frequency above 0.001) were also detected in blood, a finding suggesting that blood repertoires may reflect thyroid immune responses. No statistical method was used to set the sample size in advance, and investigators knew the group allocation. Ophthalmopathy was separated from stable hyperthyroidism by a 13 V-J signature model, with 85% to 90% sensitivity and roughly 81% specificity obtained in cross-validation and 80%/75% obtained in testing. In validation, progression to ophthalmopathy was predicted by the model with about 70% sensitivity and approximately 78% specificity, a median of approximately 6.5 months before onset.

Amplification of TCR beta CDR3 regions was carried out from RNA transcripts. For the first round of RT-PCR on the TCR CDR3, the HTBI primer set was used together with the Qiagen OneStep RT-PCR kit. A second multiplex PCR round built the libraries, followed by size selection and purification. Sequencing of the libraries was done on an Illumina HiSeq2000 using paired-end 100 bp reads. The study's processing was this. SOAPnuke was used to process the raw data, throwing out any read that contained adapters or uncalled bases, had a mean Phred below 15, or lacked an exact constant-primer or identifier match. High-quality paired reads were merged using COPE v1.2.5, and each unique nucleotide sequence was defined as a clonotype. Clonotypes were aligned to IMGT TRBV, TRBD and TRBJ reference segments using MiTCR v1.1. The analysis included only V-J combinations with a frequency above 0.0001, which together covered 99% to 99.2% of the repertoires. A TCS score was defined as the ratio between F50 (clonal expansion) and ExV (chaos), using BLOSUM62-based TCRdist between CDR3 peptides within each V-J. Welch's t-statistics and random forest reduced approximately 520 V-J features to 10 to 15, which were used in a naive Bayes classifier (R e1071). TCRdb's own reprocessing of the public reads used fastp at Q25 and MiXCR and kept productive beta chains. When rows share a CDR3 protein, they turn into one entry using the most common DNA and genes. In this record, the V and J calls reflect TCRdb's handling and not the investigators' own analysis. For this sample the table gives 350,000 to 400,000 distinct CDR3 sequences, of which about 15% were detected only once. Over 25% of the sample is held by the ten biggest clonotypes.

A patient counted as having stable Graves' hyperthyroidism if no progression to ophthalmopathy occurred over 18 months of follow-up. Hyperthyroidism patients were aged 18 to 65 years and newly diagnosed, with disease duration of less than 2 months. Exclusion was applied to patients with uncontrolled infections, other autoimmune diseases, pregnancy or lactation. Diagnoses were established on the basis of clinical symptoms, serum thyroxine and TRAb, thyroid ultrasound, and orbital computed tomography. PBMCs were separated from roughly 9.3 ml of fresh peripheral blood using Ficoll-Paque density gradient centrifugation. Trizol reagent was used to extract total RNA, and RNA quality was then checked on an Agilent 2100 Bioanalyzer. To note about this clonotype: What antigen it recognizes has not been identified. No clone much larger than this one lies a single base away; base qualities are absent.

The CDR3, from cysteine to phenylalanine, totals 14 residues. The DNA shown is the 42-base CDR3, in frame from base 1. CDR1 and CDR2 were assigned from the germline V gene as MNHEY and SVGAGI. V is reduced by 0 bases and J by 5 bases, leaving a spacing of 10 bases between them. This TCR came from a woman younger than 45 with Graves' hyperthyroidism. What was sequenced was blood. Recombination connected TRBV6-5 to TRBJ2-5; the D gene is perhaps TRBD2, from 5 matching bases. The CDR3 protein: CASSYSLSVETQYF. The DNA sequence follows: TGTGCCAGCAGTTACTCTCTTAGCGTGGAGACCCAGTACTTC.